The 12 T cell receptor beta chains below were found in one sample sequenced in a study of Tregs in tolerant kidney transplant recipients. Repertoires were generated with immunoSEQ multiplex PCR, while TCRdb's copy carries only in-frame clones and drops some. This table has hundreds of thousands of clones, 65% to 85% appearing once. Sequencing was done on a sample of CD4+ T cells from blood. Receptors were obtained from a human donor in good health.

V usage is TRBV30 and J usage is TRBJ1-2; D is unclear. The CDR3 is made up of 13 amino acids. Germline CDR1 reads GTSNPN; CDR2 reads SVGIG (reference sequence). V lost 3 bases and J 8 bases, leaving 16 bases between the germline ends. The DNA for the CDR3 is TGTGCCTGGAGCCCCCGGGTGGGATTCGGCTACACCTTC. Translation gives CAWSPRVGFGYTF. The full variable domain, in which reference TRBV30 and TRBJ1-2 provide the parts outside the CDR3, is SQTIHQWPATLVQPVGSPLSLECTVEGTSNPNLYWYRQAAGRGLQLLFYSVGIGQISSEVPQNLSASRPQDRQFILSSKKLLLSDSGFYLCAWSPRVGFGYTFGSGTRLTVV.

The chain uses TRBV18 and TRBJ2-1; D is perhaps TRBD1 or TRBD2 (5 bases each). The CDR3 is 16 residues long. Per germline, CDR1 KGHSH and CDR2 LQKENI. Deletions cut 5 bases from V and 0 bases from J, with 14 bases between. CDR3 DNA: TGTGCCAGCTCAGAGGGGCGGAGGAGCTCCTACAATGAGCAGTTCTTC. Protein product: CASSEGRRSSYNEQFF.

The chain combines TRBV9 with TRBJ1-2, with D possibly TRBD1 on 5 matching bases. V was cut by 5 bases and J by 8 bases, with 25 bases left in between. This CDR3 is built from 16 residues. Germline V lookup: CDR1 SGDLS, CDR2 YYNGEE. The CDR3 nucleotides read TGTGCCAGCAGTCGCTCAAATGGCGGGACCCTCCCAGGCTACACCTTC. It codes for CASSRSNGGTLPGYTF.

The chain joins TRBV4-1 to TRBJ2-5; 9 positions match TRBD1. After removal of 2 bases from V and 3 bases from J, the junction contained 7 bases not matched to a gene. This CDR3 is built from 16 residues. Germline assignment: CDR1 MGHRA and CDR2 YSYEKL. The CDR3 region is CASSQLPTGGKETQYF. CDR3 DNA sequence: TGCGCCAGCAGCCAACTCCCGACAGGGGGGAAAGAGACCCAGTACTTC.

This sequence joins TRBV15 and TRBJ2-7; D unresolved. This CDR3 spans 15 amino acids. Trimming took off 0 bases at V and 1 base at J, with 10 bases between the two ends. Germline assignment: CDR1 LNHNV and CDR2 YYDKDF (reference sequence). The CDR3 sequence: CATSRELDTSYEQYF. The CDR3 region has the DNA TGTGCCACCAGCAGAGAACTGGATACTTCCTACGAGCAGTACTTC.

This clone was detected a few times. The chain uses TRBV7-9 and TRBJ2-7; TRBD1 aligns across 7 bases. The trim removed 8 bases at V and 2 bases at J, leaving 6 bases unmatched. Germline V gene data show CDR1 as SEHNR and CDR2 as FQNEAQ (reference sequence). The CDR3 covers 13 residues. This chain's CDR3 is CASRRDSTYEQYF. In DNA form, the CDR3 reads TGTGCCAGCCGCCGGGACAGTACCTACGAGCAGTACTTC.

This clone was seen more than once but under ten times. This chain connects TRBV19 to TRBJ2-3; D gene uncertain. The V gene's germline CDR1 is LNHDA and CDR2 SQIVND (reference sequence). This CDR3 is 13 amino acids long. Trimming removed 3 bases at V and 3 bases at J, with 7 bases between. The CDR3 spells CASSIFDTDTQYF. CDR3 in DNA: TGTGCCAGTAGTATTTTTGATACAGATACGCAGTATTTT.

The genes are TRBV18 and TRBJ1-2; TRBD1 agrees at 11 bases. V gave up 1 base and J gave up 2 bases; unmatched junction bases: 3. Germline loops: CDR1 KGHSH, CDR2 LQKENI. This CDR3 contains 16 residues. This CDR3 reads CASSPRGTGGNYGYTF. CDR3 coding DNA: TGTGCCAGCTCACCACGGGGGACAGGGGGAAACTATGGCTACACCTTC.

The rearrangement uses TRBV6-1 and TRBJ2-7, with D unclear. The CDR3 spans 12 residues. V lost 11 bases, J lost 3 bases, and 14 bases lay in between. Germline values: CDR1 MNHNS, CDR2 SASEGT. This chain's CDR3 is CAAHQKHYEQYF. Written as DNA, the CDR3 is TGTGCCGCACACCAGAAACACTACGAGCAGTACTTC.

This chain connects TRBV18 to TRBJ2-5; D is ambiguous. The CDR3 has 13 amino acids. V lost 6 bases and J lost 1, with 9 bases in between. Germline CDR1 is KGHSH and CDR2 is LQKENI. CDR3 sequence (DNA): TGTGCCAGCTCCCTGAGAACCCAAGAGACCCAGTACTTC. It is translated as CASSLRTQETQYF.

The chain uses TRBV7-3 and TRBJ1-2; D ambiguous. This CDR3 spans 12 amino acids. V was clipped by 6 bases and J by 4 bases, with 9 bases between them. The V gene's germline CDR1 is SGHTA and CDR2 FQGTGA. CDR3 region: CASRPGFYGYTF. CDR3 DNA sequence: TGTGCCAGCAGACCAGGATTCTATGGCTACACCTTC.

The chain uses TRBV11-2 and TRBJ1-1; 8 bases are shared with TRBD1. CDR1 SGHAT and CDR2 FQNNGV come from the germline V gene. This CDR3 contains 16 residues. V lost 3 bases to trimming and J lost 1 base; unmatched junction nucleotides: 7. CDR3 in amino acids: CASSFSQQGENTEAFF. DNA of the CDR3: TGTGCCAGCAGCTTCAGCCAACAGGGGGAGAACACTGAAGCTTTCTTT.